This TCR beta chain is drawn from a study of shared clonotypes between healthy human individuals. It was about 210 ng DNA, about 30,000 T cell genomes, that sorted-subset replicate PCRs used. Method: immunoSEQ multiplex PCR; TCRdb's copy keeps in-frame clones and lacks some. Of 170,000 or so clones in the sample, approximately 61% are singletons; the top ten hold about 10%. Whole-study results and caveats: Represented diversity, genetic and exposure-history alike, was limited by few donors. What naive subsets generally showed was a larger estimated richness than memory subsets showed.

Worth noting for this clone: Its target is unknown.

Germline V CDR1 and CDR2: GTSNPN, SVGIG (reference sequence). The CDR3 consists of 17 residues. With 2 bases clipped from V and 2 bases from J, the junction kept 11 bases outside the gene matches. The J gene is TRBJ2-5, the V gene TRBV30, with 10 bases identical to TRBD2. The sequence came from a man aged 25-45 years in good health. The sample consisted of memory CD4+ T cells sorted from blood. Subset of the sample: CD45RA-negative fraction. The CDR3 loop reads CAWSTRGGLAVQETQYF. In nucleotides, the CDR3 is TGTGCCTGGAGTACCCGGGGTGGACTAGCGGTACAAGAGACCCAGTACTTC.